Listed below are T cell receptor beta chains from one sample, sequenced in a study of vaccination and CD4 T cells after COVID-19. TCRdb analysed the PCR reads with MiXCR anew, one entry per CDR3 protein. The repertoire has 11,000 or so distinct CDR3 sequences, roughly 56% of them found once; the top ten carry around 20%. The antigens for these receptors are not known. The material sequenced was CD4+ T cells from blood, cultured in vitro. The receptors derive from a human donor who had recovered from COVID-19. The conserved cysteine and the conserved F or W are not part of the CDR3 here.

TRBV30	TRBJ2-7	AWRDRGLREQY
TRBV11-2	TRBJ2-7	ASSQSRMGEQY
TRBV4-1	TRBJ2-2	ASSQSLATDGLF
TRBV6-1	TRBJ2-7	ASSELGLPHYEQY
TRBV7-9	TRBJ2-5	ASSPGAGGETQY
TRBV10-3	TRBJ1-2	AISARAGGYT
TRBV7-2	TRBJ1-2	ASSLTGGADGYT
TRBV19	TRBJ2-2	ASSSSSRTNTGELF
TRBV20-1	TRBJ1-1	SAREMGLTEAF
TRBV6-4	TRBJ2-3	ASSDKGAPDTQY
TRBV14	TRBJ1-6	ASSQRTGTVYSPLH
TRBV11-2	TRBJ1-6	ASSLPNSPLH
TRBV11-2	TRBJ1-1	ASSPTAFTEAF
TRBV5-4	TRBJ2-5	ASSVSFQETQY
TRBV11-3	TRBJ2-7	ASSSPLAGPSTYSYEQY
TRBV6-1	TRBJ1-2	AIQGIYGYT
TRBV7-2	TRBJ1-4	ASSTRPNEKLF
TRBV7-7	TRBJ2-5	ASSLVGGNQETQY
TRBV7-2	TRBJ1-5	ASSLRGSQPQH
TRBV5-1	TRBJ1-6	ASSITVGENSPLH
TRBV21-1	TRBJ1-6	ASSNNSSYNSPLH
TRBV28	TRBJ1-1	ASSFGGGTEAF
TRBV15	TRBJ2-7	ATSTRQGFEQY
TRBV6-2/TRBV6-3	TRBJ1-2	ASSYGDTGLGGYT
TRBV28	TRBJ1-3	ASTRGGSFVNTIY
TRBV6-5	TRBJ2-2	ASSSGRDTGELF
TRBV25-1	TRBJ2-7	ASSEDPSYEQY
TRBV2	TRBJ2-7	ASSAQAYEQY
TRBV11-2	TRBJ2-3	ASSLRQGGDTQY
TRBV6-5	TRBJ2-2	ASRYSPYGGGPRTGELF
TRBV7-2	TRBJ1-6	ASSLVVSPLH
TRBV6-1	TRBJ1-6	ASTKGSGGRDNSPLH
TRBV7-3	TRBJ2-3	ASSLTGGGARTQY
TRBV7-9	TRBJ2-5	ASSLYRDQETQY
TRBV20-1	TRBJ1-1	SASLHRGTEAF
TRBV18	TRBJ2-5	ASSPRGQQETQY
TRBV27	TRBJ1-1	ASSPGTGAAF
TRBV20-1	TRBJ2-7	SARDKLAGSSYEQY
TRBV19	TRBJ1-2	ASSIDAQPV
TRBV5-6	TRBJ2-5	ASSLGTQGLETQY
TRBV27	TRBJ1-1	ASSLQGSGTEAF
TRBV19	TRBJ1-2	ASSFTGYGYT
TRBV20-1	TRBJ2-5	SARDPGQETQY
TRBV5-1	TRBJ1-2	ASSSNSGETSYGYT
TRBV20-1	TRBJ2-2	SAIQGLTGELF